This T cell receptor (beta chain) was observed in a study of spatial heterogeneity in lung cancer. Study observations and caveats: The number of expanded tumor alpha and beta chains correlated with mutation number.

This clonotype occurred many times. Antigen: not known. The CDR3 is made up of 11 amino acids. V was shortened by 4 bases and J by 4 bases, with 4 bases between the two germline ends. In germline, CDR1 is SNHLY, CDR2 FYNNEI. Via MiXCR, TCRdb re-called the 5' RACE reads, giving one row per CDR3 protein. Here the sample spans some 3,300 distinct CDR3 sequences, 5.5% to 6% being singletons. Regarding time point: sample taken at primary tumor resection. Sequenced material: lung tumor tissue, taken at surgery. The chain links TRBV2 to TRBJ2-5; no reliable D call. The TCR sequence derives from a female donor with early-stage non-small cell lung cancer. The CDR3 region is CASSVGETQYF. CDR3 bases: TGTGCCAGCAGTGTGGGAGAGACCCAGTACTTC.